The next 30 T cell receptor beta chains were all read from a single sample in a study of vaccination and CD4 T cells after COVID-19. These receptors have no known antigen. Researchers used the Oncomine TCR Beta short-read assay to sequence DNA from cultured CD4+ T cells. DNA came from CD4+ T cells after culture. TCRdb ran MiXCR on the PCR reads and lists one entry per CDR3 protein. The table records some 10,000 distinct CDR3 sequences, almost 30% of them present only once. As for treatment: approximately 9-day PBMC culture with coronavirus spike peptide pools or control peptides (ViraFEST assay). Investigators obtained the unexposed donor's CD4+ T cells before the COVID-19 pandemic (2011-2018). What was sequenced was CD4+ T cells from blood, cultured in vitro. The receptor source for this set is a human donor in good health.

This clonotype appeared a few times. The CDR3 sequence: CATSRVRGAGEQYF. The CDR3, as DNA: TGTGCCACCAGCAGAGTTCGGGGGGCGGGCGAGCAGTACTTC. The chain is built from TRBV15 and TRBJ2-7; TRBD2 is a possible D gene (7 bases). Germline values: CDR1 LNHNV, CDR2 YYDKDF (reference sequence). V lost 1 base and J lost 6, with 13 bases in between. The CDR3 spans 14 residues.

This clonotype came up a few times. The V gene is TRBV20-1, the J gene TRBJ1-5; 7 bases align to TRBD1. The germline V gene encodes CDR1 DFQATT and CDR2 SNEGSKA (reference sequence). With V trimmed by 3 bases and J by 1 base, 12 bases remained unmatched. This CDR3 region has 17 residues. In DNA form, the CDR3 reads TGCAGTGCTAGTGTGGACAGGAGTCGGCTCAGCAATCAGCCCCAGCATTTT. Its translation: CSASVDRSRLSNQPQHF.

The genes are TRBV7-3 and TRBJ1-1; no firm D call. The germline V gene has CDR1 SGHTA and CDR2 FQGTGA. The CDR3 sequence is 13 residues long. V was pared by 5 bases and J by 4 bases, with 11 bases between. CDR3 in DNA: TGTGCCAGCAGCGAGCAATCGCGCACTGAAGCTTTCTTT. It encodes CASSEQSRTEAFF.

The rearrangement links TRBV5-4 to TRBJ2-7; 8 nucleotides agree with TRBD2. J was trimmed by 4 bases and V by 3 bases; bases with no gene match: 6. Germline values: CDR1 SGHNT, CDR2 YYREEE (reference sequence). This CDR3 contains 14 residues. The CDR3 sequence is CASSSQAGAYEQYF. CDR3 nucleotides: TGTGCCAGCAGCTCGCAAGCGGGAGCTTACGAGCAGTACTTC. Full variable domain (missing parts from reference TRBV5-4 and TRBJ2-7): ETGVTQSPTHLIKTRGQQVTLRCSSQSGHNTVSWYQQALGQGPQFIFQYYREEENGRGNFPPRFSGLQFPNYSSELNVNALELDDSALYLCASSSQAGAYEQYFGPGTRLTVT.

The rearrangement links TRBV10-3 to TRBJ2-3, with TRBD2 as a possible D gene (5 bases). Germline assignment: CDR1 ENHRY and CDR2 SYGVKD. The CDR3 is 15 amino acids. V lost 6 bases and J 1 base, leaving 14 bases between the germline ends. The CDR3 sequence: CAIRMEAERTDTQYF. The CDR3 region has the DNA TGTGCCATCAGGATGGAAGCGGAGCGCACAGATACGCAGTATTTT.

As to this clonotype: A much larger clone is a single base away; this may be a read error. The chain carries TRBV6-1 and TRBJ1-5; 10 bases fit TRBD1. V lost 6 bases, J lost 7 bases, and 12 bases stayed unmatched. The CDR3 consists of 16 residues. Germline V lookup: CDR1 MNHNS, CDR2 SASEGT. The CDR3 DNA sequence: TGTGCCAGCAGACATCAGGACAGGGGGAACAAACAGCCCCAGCATTTT. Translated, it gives CASRHQDRGNKQPQHF.

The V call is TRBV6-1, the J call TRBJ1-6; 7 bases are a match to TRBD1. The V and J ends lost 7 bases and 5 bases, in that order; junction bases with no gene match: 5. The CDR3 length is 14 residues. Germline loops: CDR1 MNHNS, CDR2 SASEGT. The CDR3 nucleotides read TGTGCCAGCATCAAGACAGGGCATAATTCACCCCTCCACTTT. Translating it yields CASIKTGHNSPLHF.

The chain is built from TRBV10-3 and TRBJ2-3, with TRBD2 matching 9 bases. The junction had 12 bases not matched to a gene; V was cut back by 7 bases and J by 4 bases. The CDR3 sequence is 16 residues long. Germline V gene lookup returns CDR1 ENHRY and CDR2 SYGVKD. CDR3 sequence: CAITRRREGHSDTQYF. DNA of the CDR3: TGTGCCATCACTCGGCGGCGGGAGGGACACTCAGATACGCAGTATTTT.

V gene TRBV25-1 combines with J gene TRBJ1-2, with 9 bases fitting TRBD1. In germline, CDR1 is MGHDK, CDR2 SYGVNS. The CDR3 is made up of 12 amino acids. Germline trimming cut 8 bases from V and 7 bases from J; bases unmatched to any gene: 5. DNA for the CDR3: TGTGCCAGCGGGACAGGGCCAGGTGGCTACACCTTC. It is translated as CASGTGPGGYTF.

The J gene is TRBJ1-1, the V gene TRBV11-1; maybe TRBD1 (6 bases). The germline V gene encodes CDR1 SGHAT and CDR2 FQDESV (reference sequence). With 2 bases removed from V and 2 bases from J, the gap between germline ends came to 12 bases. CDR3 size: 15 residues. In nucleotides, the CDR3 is TGTGCCAGCAGCTTAATGCCAGGGGCCAACACTGAAGCTTTCTTT. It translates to CASSLMPGANTEAFF.

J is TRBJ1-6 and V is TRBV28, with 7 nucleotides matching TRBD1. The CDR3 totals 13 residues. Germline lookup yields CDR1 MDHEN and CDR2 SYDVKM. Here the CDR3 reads CAGAGQGDSPLHF. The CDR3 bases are TGTGCGGGAGCAGGTCAGGGGGATTCACCCCTCCACTTT.

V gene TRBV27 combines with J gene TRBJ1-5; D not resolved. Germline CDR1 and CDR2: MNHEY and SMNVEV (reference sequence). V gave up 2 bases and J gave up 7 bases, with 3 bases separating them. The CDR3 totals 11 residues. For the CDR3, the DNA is TGTGCCAGCAGTTTAAAGCAGCCCCAGCATTTT. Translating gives CASSLKQPQHF.

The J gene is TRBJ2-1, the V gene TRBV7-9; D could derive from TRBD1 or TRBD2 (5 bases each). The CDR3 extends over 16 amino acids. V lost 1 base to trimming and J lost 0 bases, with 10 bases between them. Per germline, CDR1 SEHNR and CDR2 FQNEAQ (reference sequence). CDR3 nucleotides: TGTGCCAGCAGCTTAGTGGGGGTACGCTCCTACAATGAGCAGTTCTTC. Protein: CASSLVGVRSYNEQFF.

The CDR3 region is CASRGTSGTYEQYF. Written as DNA, the CDR3 is TGTGCCAGCAGGGGGACTAGCGGGACCTACGAGCAGTACTTC. The V call is TRBV12-3 or TRBV12-4, the J call TRBJ2-7; 13 nucleotides line up with TRBD2. Trimming at V came to 6 bases and at J to 2 bases, leaving 1 base not matched to a gene. There are 14 residues in the CDR3.

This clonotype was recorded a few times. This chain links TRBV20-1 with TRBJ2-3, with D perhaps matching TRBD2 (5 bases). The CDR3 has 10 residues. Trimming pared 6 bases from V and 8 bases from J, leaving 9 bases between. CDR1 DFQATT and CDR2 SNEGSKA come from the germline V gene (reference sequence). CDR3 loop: CSAVGITQYF. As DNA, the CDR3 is TGCAGTGCGGTCGGGATTACGCAGTATTTT.

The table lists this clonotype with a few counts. This CDR3 reads CSAFGTERTDTQYF. Here the CDR3 DNA reads TGCAGTGCCTTTGGGACAGAGCGCACAGATACGCAGTATTTT. The V call is TRBV20-1, the J call TRBJ2-3; 7 nucleotides line up with TRBD1. Germline CDR1 reads DFQATT; CDR2 reads SNEGSKA (reference sequence). The V and J ends lost 6 bases and 1 base, in that order; junction bases with no gene match: 7. This CDR3 is built from 14 residues.

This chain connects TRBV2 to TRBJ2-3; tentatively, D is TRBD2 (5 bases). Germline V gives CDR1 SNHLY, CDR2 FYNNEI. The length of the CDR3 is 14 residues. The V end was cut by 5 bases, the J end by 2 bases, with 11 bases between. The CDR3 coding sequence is TGTGCCAGCAGTTCAAACCGGGACACAGATACGCAGTATTTT. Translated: CASSSNRDTDTQYF.

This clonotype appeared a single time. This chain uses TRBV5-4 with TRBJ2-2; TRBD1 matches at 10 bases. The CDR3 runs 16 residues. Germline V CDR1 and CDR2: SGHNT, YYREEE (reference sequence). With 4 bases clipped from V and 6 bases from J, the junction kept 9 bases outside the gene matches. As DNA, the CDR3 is TGTGCCAGCAGCACTCGACAGGGGGCGGGGTCCGGGGAGCTGTTTTTT. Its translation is CASSTRQGAGSGELFF.

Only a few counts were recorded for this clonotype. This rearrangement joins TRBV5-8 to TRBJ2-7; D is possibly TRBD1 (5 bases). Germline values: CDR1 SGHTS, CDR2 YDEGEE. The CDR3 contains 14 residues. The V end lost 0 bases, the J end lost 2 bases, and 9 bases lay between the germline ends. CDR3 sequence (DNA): TGTGCCAGCAGCTTGGTGGGGCTCACCTACGAGCAGTACTTC. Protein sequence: CASSLVGLTYEQYF.

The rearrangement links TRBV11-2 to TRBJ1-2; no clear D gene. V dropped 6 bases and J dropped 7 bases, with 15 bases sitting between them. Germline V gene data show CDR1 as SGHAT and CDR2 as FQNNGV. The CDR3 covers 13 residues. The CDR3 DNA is TGTGCCAGCAGTCAATACGTGGAGGCTGGCTACACCTTC. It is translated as CASSQYVEAGYTF. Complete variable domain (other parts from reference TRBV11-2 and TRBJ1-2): EAGVAQSPRYKIIEKRQSVAFWCNPISGHATLYWYQQILGQGPKLLIQFQNNGVVDDSQLPKDRFSAERLKGVDSTLKIQPAKLEDSAVYLCASSQYVEAGYTFGSGTRLTVV.

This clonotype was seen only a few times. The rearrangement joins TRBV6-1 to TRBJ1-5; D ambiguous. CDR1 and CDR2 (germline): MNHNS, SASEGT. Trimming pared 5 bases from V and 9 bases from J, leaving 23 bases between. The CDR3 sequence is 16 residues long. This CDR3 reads CASSPRPGLLVWPQHF. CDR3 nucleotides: TGTGCCAGCAGTCCCCGCCCAGGACTGCTCGTATGGCCCCAGCATTTT.

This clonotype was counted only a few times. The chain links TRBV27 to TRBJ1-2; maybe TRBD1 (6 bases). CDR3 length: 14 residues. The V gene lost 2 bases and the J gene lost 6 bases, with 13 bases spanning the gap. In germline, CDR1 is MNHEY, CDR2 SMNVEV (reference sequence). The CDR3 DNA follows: TGTGCCAGCAGTTTACGGGGGCCAATCCATGGCTACACCTTC. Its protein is CASSLRGPIHGYTF.

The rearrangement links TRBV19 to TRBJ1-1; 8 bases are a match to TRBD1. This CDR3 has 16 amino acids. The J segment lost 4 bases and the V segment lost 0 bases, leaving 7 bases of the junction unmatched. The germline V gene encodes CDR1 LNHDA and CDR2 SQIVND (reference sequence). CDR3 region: CASSIDGPGGPTEAFF. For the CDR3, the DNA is TGTGCCAGTAGTATAGATGGGCCAGGGGGCCCCACTGAAGCTTTCTTT.

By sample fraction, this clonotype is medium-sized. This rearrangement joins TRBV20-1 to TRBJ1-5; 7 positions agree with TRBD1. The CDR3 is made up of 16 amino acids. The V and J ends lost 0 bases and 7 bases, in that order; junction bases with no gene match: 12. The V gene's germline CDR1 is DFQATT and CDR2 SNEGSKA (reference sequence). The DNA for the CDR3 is TGCAGTGCTAGAGATCCTCAGGGGGTGATAGGGCAGCCCCAGCATTTT. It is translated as CSARDPQGVIGQPQHF.

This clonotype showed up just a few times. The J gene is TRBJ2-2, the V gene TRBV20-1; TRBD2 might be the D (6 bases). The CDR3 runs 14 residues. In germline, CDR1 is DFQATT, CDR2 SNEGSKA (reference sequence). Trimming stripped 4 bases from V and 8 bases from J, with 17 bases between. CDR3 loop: CSAKLAEGRGELFF. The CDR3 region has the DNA TGCAGTGCTAAACTAGCCGAAGGAAGGGGGGAGCTGTTTTTT.

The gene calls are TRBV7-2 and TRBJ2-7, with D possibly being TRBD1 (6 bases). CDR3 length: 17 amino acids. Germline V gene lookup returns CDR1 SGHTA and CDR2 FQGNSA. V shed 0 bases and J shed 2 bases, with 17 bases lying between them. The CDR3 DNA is TGTGCCAGCAGCTTAGCGGGCCCCACAGGGACCACCTACGAGCAGTACTTC. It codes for CASSLAGPTGTTYEQYF. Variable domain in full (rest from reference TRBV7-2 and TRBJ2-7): GAGVSQSPSNKVTEKGKDVELRCDPISGHTALYWYRQSLGQGLEFLIYFQGNSAPDKSGLPSDRFSAERTGGSVSTLTIQRTQQEDSAVYLCASSLAGPTGTTYEQYFGPGTRLTVT.

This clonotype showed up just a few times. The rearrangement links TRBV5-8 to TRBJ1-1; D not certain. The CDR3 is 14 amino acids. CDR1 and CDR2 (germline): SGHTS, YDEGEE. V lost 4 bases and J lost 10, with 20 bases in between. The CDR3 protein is CASSPKGSQIGAFF. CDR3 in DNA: TGTGCCAGCAGCCCCAAGGGCTCCCAAATCGGAGCTTTCTTT.

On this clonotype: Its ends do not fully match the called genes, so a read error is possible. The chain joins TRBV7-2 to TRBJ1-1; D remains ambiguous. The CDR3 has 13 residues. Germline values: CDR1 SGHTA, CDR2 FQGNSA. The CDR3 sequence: CASSLMMKTEAFF. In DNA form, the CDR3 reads TGTGCCAGCAGCTTGATGATGAAGACTGAAGCTTTCTTT.

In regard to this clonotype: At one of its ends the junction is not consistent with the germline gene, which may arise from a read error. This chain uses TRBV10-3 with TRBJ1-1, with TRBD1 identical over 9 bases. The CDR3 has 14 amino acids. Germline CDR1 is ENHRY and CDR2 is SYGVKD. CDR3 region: CAIRRGTGTDETFF. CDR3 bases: TGTGCCATCAGACGGGGGACAGGGACGGATGAAACTTTCTTT.

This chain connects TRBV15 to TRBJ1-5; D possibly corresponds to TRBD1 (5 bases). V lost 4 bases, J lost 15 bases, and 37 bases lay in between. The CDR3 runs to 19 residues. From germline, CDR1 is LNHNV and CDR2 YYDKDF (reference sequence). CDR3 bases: TGTGCCACCAGCACCTCTCCCTGGGACCGCCCTTCCTGGGTGAATCGTTGGCATTTT. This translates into CATSTSPWDRPSWVNRWHF.